This TCR beta chain emerged from a study of post-analysis software for immune sequencing data. Study outcomes and limitations: Roughly 5 TRBV segments, TRBV5-6, TRBV5-1 and TRBV20-1 among them, were found more frequent in patients than controls.

This clonotype was observed once. The target antigen is unknown. The TCR beta cDNA libraries carried unique molecular identifiers. TCRdb re-called the PCR reads with MiXCR, one entry per CDR3 protein. The table includes hundreds of thousands of distinct CDR3 sequences, about 60% detected once. The V gene lost 0 bases and the J gene lost 7 bases, with 12 bases spanning the gap. Germline-derived CDR1 and CDR2 are SGHTA and FQGNSA. The CDR3 length is 14 residues. The chain joins TRBV7-2 to TRBJ1-1; D call uncertain. The origin of this receptor is a girl aged 2-10 years with multiple sclerosis. The sample was blood. The CDR3 spells CASSLASWEDEAFF. The CDR3 DNA reads TGTGCCAGCAGCTTAGCCAGTTGGGAGGATGAAGCTTTCTTT.